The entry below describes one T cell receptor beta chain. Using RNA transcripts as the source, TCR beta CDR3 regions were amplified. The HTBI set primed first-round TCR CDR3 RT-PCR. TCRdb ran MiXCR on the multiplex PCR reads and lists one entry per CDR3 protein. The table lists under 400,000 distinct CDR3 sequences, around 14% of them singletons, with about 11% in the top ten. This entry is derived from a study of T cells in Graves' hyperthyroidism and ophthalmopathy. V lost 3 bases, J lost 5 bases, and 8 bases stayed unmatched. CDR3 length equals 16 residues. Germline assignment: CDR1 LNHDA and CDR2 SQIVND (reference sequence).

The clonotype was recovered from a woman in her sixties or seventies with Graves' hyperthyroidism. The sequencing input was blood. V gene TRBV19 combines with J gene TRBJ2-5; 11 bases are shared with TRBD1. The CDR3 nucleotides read TGTGCCAGTAGTATTTGGGGACAGGGGGAGGGGGAGACCCAGTACTTC. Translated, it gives CASSIWGQGEGETQYF. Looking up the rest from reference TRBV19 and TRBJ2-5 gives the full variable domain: DGGITQSPKYLFRKEGQNVTLSCEQNLNHDAMYWYRQDPGQGLRLIYYSQIVNDFQKGDIAEGYSVSREKKESFPLTVTSAQKNPTAFYLCASSIWGQGEGETQYFGPGTRLLVL.